This T cell receptor (beta chain) was documented in a study of blood T cell repertoires in COVID-19. Measured with immunoSEQ multiplex PCR; TCRdb has only the in-frame clones, and not every one. The table has a few hundred thousand clones, 80% to 90% seen once. Trimming took 3 bases from V and 5 from J; bases not matched to a gene: 2. Germline V gene data show CDR1 as MNHNS and CDR2 as SASEGT. This CDR3 region has 14 residues. This TCR derives from a woman in her forties or fifties who had recovered from COVID-19. The material sequenced was PBMCs or T cells enriched from blood (not recorded which). The rearrangement links TRBV6-1 to TRBJ1-5; 9 positions match TRBD1. The CDR3 spells CASSEGQGDQPQHF. For the CDR3, the DNA is TGTGCCAGCAGTGAGGGACAGGGAGATCAGCCCCAGCATTTT.